This TCR beta chain was sequenced during a study of cytomegalovirus exposure and HLA in healthy donors. General observations from the study: Sequence variants that were highly shared formed a cluster that was likely a sequencing artifact.

The PCR had 60 Vbeta and 13 Jbeta primers. Libraries were prepared by immunoSEQ multiplex PCR; TCRdb keeps only in-frame clonotypes and omits some of them. The sample includes 35,000 to 45,000 clones. Turning to this clone: Its matching antigen is unknown.

With 0 bases removed from V and 8 bases from J, the gap between germline ends came to 11 bases. This CDR3 is built from 14 residues. Germline loops: CDR1 SGHDT, CDR2 YYEEEE. Sequencing was carried out using PBMCs. This sequence joins TRBV5-6 and TRBJ1-4; possible D gene TRBD1, 5 bases. The source is a male donor in good health and CMV-seronegative. The CDR3 here is CASSLVGEGEKLFF. The CDR3 DNA is TGTGCCAGCAGCTTGGTAGGGGAGGGGGAAAAACTGTTTTTT.